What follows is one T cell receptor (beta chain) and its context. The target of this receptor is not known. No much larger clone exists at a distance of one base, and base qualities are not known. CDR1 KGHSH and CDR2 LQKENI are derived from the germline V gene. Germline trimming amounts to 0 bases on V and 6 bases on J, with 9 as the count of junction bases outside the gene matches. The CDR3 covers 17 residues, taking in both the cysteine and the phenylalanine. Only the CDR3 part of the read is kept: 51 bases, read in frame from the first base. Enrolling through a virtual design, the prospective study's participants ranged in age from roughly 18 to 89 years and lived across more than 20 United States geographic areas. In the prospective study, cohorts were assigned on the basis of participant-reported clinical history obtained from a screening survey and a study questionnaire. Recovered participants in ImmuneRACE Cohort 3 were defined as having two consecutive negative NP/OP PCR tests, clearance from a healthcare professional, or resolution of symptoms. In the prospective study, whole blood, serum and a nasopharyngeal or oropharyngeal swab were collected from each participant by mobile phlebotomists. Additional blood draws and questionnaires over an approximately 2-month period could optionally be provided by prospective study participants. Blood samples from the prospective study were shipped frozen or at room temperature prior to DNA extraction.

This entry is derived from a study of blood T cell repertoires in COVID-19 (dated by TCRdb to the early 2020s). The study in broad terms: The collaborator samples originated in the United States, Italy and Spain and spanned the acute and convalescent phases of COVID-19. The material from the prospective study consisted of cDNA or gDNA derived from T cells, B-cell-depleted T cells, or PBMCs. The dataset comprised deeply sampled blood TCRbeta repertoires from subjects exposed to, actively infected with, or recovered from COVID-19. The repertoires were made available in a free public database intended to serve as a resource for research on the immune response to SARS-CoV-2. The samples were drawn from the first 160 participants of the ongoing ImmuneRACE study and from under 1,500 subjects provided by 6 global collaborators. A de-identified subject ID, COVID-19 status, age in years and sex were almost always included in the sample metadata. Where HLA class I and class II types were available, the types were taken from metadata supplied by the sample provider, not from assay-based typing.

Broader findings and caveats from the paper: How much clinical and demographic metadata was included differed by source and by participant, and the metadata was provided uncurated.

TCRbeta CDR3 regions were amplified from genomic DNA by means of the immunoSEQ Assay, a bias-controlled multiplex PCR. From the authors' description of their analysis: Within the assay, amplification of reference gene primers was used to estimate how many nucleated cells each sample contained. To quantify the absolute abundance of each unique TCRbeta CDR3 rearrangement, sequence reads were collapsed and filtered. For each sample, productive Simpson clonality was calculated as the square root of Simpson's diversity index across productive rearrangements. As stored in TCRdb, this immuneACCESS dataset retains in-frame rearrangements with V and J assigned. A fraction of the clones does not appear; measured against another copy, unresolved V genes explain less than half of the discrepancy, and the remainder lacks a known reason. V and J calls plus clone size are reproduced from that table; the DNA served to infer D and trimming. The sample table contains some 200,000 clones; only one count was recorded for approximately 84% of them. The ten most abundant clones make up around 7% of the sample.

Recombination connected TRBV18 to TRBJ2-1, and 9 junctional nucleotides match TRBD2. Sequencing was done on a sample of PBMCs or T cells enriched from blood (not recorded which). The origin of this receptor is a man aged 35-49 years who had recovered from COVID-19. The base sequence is TGTGCCAGCTCACCACCGATTGGCGGGGGGGCCAGCAATGAGCAGTTCTTC. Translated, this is CASSPPIGGGASNEQFF.